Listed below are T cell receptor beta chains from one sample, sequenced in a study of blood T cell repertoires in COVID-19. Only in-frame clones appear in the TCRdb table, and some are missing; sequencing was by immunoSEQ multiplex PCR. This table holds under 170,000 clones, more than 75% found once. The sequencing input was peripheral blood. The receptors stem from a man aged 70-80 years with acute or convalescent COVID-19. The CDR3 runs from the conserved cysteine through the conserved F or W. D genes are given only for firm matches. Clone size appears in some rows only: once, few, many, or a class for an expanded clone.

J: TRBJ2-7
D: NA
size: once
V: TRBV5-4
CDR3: CASSPKTGTYEQYF
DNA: TGTGCCAGCAGCCCAAAGACAGGAACCTACGAGCAGTACTTC

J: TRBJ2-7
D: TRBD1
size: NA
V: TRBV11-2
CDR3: CASRYRTGTGSYEQYF
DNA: TGTGCCAGCAGGTACCGGACCGGGACAGGGTCCTACGAGCAGTACTTC

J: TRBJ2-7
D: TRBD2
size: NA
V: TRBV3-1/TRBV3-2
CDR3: CASSPRWAGGTYEQYF
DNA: TGTGCCAGCAGCCCCCGTTGGGCGGGGGGGACCTACGAGCAGTACTTC

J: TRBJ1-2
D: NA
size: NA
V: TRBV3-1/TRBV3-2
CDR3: CASSRTGANYGYTF
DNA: TGTGCCAGCAGCCGTACGGGGGCTAACTATGGCTACACCTTC

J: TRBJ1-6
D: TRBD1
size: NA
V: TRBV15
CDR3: CATSSDGTGVSPLHF
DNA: TGTGCCACCAGCAGCGACGGGACAGGGGTTTCACCCCTCCACTTT

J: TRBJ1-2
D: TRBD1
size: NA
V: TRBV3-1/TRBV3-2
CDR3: CASSQSSAGGGYTF
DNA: TGTGCCAGCAGCCAATCTTCAGCAGGGGGTGGCTACACCTTC

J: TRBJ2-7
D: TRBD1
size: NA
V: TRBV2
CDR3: CASSQGQRSSYEQYF
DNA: TGTGCCAGCAGTCAGGGACAGCGCAGCTCCTACGAGCAGTACTTC

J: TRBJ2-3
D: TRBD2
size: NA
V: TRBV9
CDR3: CASSAAGESDTQYF
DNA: TGTGCCAGCAGCGCGGCGGGAGAATCAGATACGCAGTATTTT

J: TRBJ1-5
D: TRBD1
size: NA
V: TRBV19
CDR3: CASGDRRRLRDNQPQHF
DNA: TGTGCCAGTGGGGACAGGCGGCGCCTTCGGGACAATCAGCCCCAGCATTTT

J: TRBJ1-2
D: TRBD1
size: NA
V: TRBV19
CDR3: CASNTGGFYGYTF
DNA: TGTGCCAGTAATACAGGGGGCTTCTATGGCTACACCTTC

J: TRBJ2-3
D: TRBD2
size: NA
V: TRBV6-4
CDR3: CASSDWGLAGDTQYF
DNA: TGTGCCAGCAGTGACTGGGGACTAGCGGGAGATACGCAGTATTTT

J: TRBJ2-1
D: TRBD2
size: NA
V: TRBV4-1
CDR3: CASSQATSGGARAYNEQFF
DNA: TGCGCCAGCAGCCAAGCCACTAGCGGGGGGGCCCGAGCCTACAATGAGCAGTTCTTC

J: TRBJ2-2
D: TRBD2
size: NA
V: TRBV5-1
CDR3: CASSLLLAGGPVGELFF
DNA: TGCGCCAGCAGCTTGTTGCTAGCGGGAGGGCCTGTCGGGGAGCTGTTTTTT

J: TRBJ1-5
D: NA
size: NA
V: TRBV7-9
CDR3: CASSRQDQPQHF
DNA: TGTGCCAGCAGCCGACAGGATCAGCCCCAGCATTTT

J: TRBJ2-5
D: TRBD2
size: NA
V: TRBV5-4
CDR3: CASSPDPTSGSETQYF
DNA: TGTGCCAGCAGCCCAGACCCTACTAGCGGGAGTGAGACCCAGTACTTC

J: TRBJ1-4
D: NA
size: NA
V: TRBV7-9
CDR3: CASSLPGQQVNEKLFF
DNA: TGTGCCAGCAGCTTACCTGGACAGCAAGTTAATGAAAAACTGTTTTTT

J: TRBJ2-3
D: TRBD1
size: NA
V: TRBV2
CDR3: CASSVRQGGPDTQYF
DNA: TGTGCCAGCAGTGTCCGACAGGGGGGCCCAGATACGCAGTATTTT

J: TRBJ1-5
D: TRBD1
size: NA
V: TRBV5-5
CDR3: CASSSTGVRQPQHF
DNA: TGTGCCAGCAGCTCTACAGGGGTGCGTCAGCCCCAGCATTTT

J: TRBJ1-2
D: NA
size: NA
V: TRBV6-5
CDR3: CASSRTGTNGYTF
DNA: TGTGCCAGCAGTCGAACAGGGACGAATGGCTACACCTTC

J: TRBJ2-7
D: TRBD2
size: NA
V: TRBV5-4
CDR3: CASSLVGGRVGEQYF
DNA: TGTGCCAGCAGCCTGGTGGGCGGGAGGGTTGGCGAGCAGTACTTC

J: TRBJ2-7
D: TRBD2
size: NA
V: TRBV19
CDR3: CASRETSGIREQYF
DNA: TGTGCCAGTAGGGAGACTAGCGGGATCCGCGAGCAGTACTTC

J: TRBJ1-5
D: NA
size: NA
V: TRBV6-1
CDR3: CASSDGRAFNQPQHF
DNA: TGTGCCAGCAGTGACGGCAGGGCTTTCAATCAGCCCCAGCATTTT

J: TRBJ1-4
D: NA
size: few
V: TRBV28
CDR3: CASARTATNEKLFF
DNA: TGTGCCAGCGCCAGGACAGCAACTAATGAAAAACTGTTTTTT

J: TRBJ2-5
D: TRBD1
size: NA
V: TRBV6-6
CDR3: CASSGSDRPSETQYF
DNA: TGTGCCAGCAGCGGGTCGGACAGGCCATCAGAGACCCAGTACTTC

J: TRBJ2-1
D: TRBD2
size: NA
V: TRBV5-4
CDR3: CASSLVLAGVVEQFF
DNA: TGTGCCAGCAGCTTGGTTCTAGCGGGAGTGGTTGAGCAGTTCTTC

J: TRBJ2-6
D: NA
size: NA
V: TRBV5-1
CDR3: CASSLVGDSGANVLTF
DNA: TGCGCCAGCAGCTTAGTCGGAGACTCTGGGGCCAACGTCCTGACTTTC

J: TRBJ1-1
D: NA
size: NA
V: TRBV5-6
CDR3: CASSPEGNMNTEAFF
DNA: TGTGCCAGCAGCCCGGAGGGGAACATGAACACTGAAGCTTTCTTT

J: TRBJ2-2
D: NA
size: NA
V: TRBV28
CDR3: CASRPRTSGELFF
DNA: TGTGCCAGCAGACCCCGTACTAGCGGGGAGCTGTTTTTT

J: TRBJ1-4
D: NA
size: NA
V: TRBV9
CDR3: CASSVAGGGNEKLFF
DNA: TGTGCCAGCAGCGTAGCCGGCGGCGGGAATGAAAAACTGTTTTTT

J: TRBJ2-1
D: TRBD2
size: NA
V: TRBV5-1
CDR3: CASSIPPSGRGLDNEQFF
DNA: TGCGCCAGCAGCATCCCGCCTAGCGGGAGGGGGCTAGACAATGAGCAGTTCTTC

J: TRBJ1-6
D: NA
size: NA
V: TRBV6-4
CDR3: CASSDYSGSNSPLHF
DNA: TGTGCCAGCAGTGACTACAGTGGATCCAATTCACCCCTCCACTTT

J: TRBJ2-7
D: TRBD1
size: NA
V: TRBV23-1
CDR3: CASSPGTGGNYEQYF
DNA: TGCGCCAGCAGCCCTGGGACAGGCGGGAACTACGAGCAGTACTTC

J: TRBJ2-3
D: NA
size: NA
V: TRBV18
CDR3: CASSPYTDTQYF
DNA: TGTGCCAGCTCACCGTACACAGATACGCAGTATTTT

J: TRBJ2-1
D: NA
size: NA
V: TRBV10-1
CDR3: CASRIEFGGQPYNEQFF
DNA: TGCGCCAGCAGGATTGAGTTTGGCGGGCAACCCTACAATGAGCAGTTCTTC

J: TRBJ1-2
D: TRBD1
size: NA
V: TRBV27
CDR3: CASRRPGQGSYGYTF
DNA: TGTGCCAGCAGACGCCCGGGACAGGGATCCTATGGCTACACCTTC

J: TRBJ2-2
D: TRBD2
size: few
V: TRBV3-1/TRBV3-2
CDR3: CASSLPRGGNTGELFF
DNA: TGTGCCAGCAGCCTCCCCCGCGGGGGAAACACCGGGGAGCTGTTTTTT

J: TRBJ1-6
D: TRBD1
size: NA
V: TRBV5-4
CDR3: CASSGRTGYNSPLHF
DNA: TGTGCCAGCAGCGGAAGGACAGGCTATAATTCACCCCTCCACTTT

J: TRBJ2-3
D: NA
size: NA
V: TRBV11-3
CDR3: CASSLDGAGSDTQYF
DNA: TGTGCCAGCAGCTTAGATGGGGCAGGGTCGGATACGCAGTATTTT

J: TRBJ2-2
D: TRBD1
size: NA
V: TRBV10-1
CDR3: CASSEFRGIDSTGELFF
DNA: TGCGCCAGCAGTGAGTTCAGGGGGATTGATAGCACCGGGGAGCTGTTTTTT

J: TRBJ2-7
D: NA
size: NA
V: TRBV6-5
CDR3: CASSPGWEQYF
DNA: TGTGCCAGCAGCCCCGGGTGGGAGCAGTACTTC

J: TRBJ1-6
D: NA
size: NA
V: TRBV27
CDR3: CASSFGGATYNSPLHF
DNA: TGTGCCAGCAGCTTCGGGGGGGCCACCTATAATTCACCCCTCCACTTT

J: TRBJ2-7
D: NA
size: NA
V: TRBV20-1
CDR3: CSAHTSYEQYF
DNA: TGCAGTGCCCATACTAGTTACGAGCAGTACTTC

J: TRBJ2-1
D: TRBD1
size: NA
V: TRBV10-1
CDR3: CASGIDRGSEQFF
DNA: TGCGCCAGCGGGATAGACAGGGGGAGTGAGCAGTTCTTC

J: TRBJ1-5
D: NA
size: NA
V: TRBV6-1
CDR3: CASSESRVSYQPQHF
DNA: TGTGCCAGCAGTGAATCACGGGTTTCATATCAGCCCCAGCATTTT

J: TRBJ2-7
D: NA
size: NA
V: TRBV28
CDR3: CASSSMSYEQYF
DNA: TGTGCCAGCAGTTCTATGTCCTACGAGCAGTACTTC